The 29 T cell receptor beta chains given below trace back to one sample, sequenced in a study of control samples from healthy donors and cancer patients. Produced via immunoSEQ multiplex PCR; TCRdb's table is partial and in-frame only. The sample has roughly 180,000 clones; 94% are singletons. Sequenced material: blood. The receptors were sampled from a woman aged 18-29 years in good health.

The chain carries TRBV5-1 and TRBJ1-1, with D perhaps TRBD1 (6 bases). The length of the CDR3 is 16 residues. The V end was cut by 1 base, the J end by 0 bases, with 13 bases between. Germline assignment: CDR1 SGHRS and CDR2 YFSETQ. The CDR3 loop reads CASSLTGIRMNTEAFF. Here the CDR3 DNA reads TGCGCCAGCAGCTTGACAGGGATTCGCATGAACACTGAAGCTTTCTTT.

The CDR3 DNA sequence: TGTGCCAGCAGCGAGGGAGCCCAGCGGGAGATTAGAGCCTACGAGCAGTACTTC. Protein sequence: CASSEGAQREIRAYEQYF. The rearrangement links TRBV9 to TRBJ2-7, with 8 nucleotides matching TRBD2. The length of the CDR3 is 18 residues. CDR1 is SGDLS and CDR2 is YYNGEE in the germline V gene. V shed 3 bases, J shed 2 bases, and the junction held 16 bases outside the gene matches.

The rearrangement links TRBV27 to TRBJ2-3; tentative D call: TRBD2 (5 bases). The CDR3 spans 15 residues. CDR1 is MNHEY, CDR2 SMNVEV, per germline (reference sequence). V lost 7 bases to trimming and J lost 0 bases, with 14 bases between them. The CDR3 here is CASKAEAPSTDTQYF. The CDR3 DNA sequence: TGTGCCAGCAAGGCGGAGGCCCCTAGCACAGATACGCAGTATTTT.

The rearrangement joins TRBV28 to TRBJ1-5, with TRBD1 identical over 7 bases. Germline values: CDR1 MDHEN, CDR2 SYDVKM. The CDR3 has 16 amino acids. CDR3 protein: CSTGGRGDPSNQPQHF. The CDR3 region has the DNA TGTTCAACGGGGGGCAGGGGGGATCCTAGCAATCAGCCCCAGCATTTT.

This sequence joins TRBV5-5 and TRBJ2-2, with TRBD1 identical over 9 bases. V dropped 3 bases and J dropped 5; count of bases not matched to a gene: 5. The CDR3 has 15 amino acids. Per the germline V gene, CDR1 is SGHKS and CDR2 is YYEKEE (reference sequence). The CDR3: CASSWGQGMTGELFF. The CDR3 DNA reads as TGTGCCAGCAGCTGGGGACAGGGAATGACCGGGGAGCTGTTTTTT.

This chain uses TRBV10-3 with TRBJ1-2; D unclear. The germline V gene has CDR1 ENHRY and CDR2 SYGVKD. This CDR3 is 14 amino acids long. Trimming took 7 bases from V and 3 from J, leaving 15 bases between them. CDR3 residues: CAIKSPGGYYGYTF. CDR3 DNA sequence: TGTGCCATCAAGAGTCCCGGAGGGTACTATGGCTACACCTTC.

The rearrangement uses TRBV5-6 and TRBJ1-5; possibly TRBD1 for D (5 bases). CDR3 length: 16 amino acids. Trimming left V 4 bases short and J 8 bases short, with 22 bases between. CDR1 and CDR2 (germline): SGHDT, YYEEEE. Here the CDR3 reads CASSGSRDGVLEPQHF. CDR3 bases: TGTGCCAGCAGCGGCTCCCGGGACGGGGTGTTGGAGCCCCAGCATTTT.

This rearrangement joins TRBV5-4 to TRBJ1-2; D remains ambiguous. The germline V gene encodes CDR1 SGHNT and CDR2 YYREEE (reference sequence). The ends were cut back, 1 base at V and 0 bases at J, with 4 bases in the middle. This CDR3 is 13 amino acids long. The CDR3 reads CASSLTANYGYTF. CDR3 in DNA: TGTGCCAGCAGCTTGACAGCTAACTATGGCTACACCTTC.

This rearrangement joins TRBV27 to TRBJ2-7; D assignment may be TRBD1 or TRBD2 (6 bases each). Germline CDR1 MNHEY, CDR2 SMNVEV (reference sequence). CDR3 length: 14 residues. The V end was cut by 3 bases, the J end by 3 bases, with 12 bases between. CDR3 sequence (DNA): TGTGCCAGCAGTTTGTGGGGGGCCAACTACGAGCAGTACTTC. Translation: CASSLWGANYEQYF.

V is TRBV13 and J is TRBJ2-1; D call uncertain. Germline assignment: CDR1 PRHDT and CDR2 FYEKMQ (reference sequence). The CDR3 is 14 amino acids. Between the trimmed V and J ends, which lost 1 base and 4 bases, there was a span of 8 bases. CDR3 amino acids: CASSLETSYNEQFF. For the CDR3, the DNA is TGTGCCAGCAGCTTAGAGACGTCTTACAATGAGCAGTTCTTC.

This sequence joins TRBV5-5 and TRBJ1-2, with unresolved D. This CDR3 contains 11 residues. CDR1 SGHKS and CDR2 YYEKEE come from the germline V gene (reference sequence). Trimming removed 0 bases from V and 12 bases from J, with 9 bases in between. The CDR3 DNA reads as TGTGCCAGCAGCTTGGGGGCTCTGGACACCTTC. Amino acids: CASSLGALDTF.

The V call is TRBV5-1, the J call TRBJ1-1, with 9 bases fitting TRBD1. The CDR3 totals 13 residues. The germline CDR1 and CDR2 sequences are SGHRS and YFSETQ. V trimming: 0 bases; J trimming: 11 bases; junction bases outside the gene matches: 5. The CDR3 region has the DNA TGCGCCAGCAGCTTGGGGGACAGGGAGAAGGCTTTCTTT. It yields the protein CASSLGDREKAFF. The variable domain in full, with the rest retrieved from reference TRBV5-1 and TRBJ1-1, is KAGVTQTPRYLIKTRGQQVTLSCSPISGHRSVSWYQQTPGQGLQFLFEYFSETQRNKGNFPGRFSGRQFSNSRSEMNVSTLELGDSALYLCASSLGDREKAFFGQGTRLTVV.

This chain uses TRBV7-8 with TRBJ2-1, with TRBD1 matching 10 bases. Germline-derived CDR1 and CDR2 are SGHVS and FQNEAQ. The CDR3 length is 14 residues. Trimming removed 5 bases from V and 8 bases from J; junction bases left unmatched: 6. The CDR3 DNA follows: TGTGCCAGCAGCCAGGAGGGGACAGGGGATGAGCAGTTCTTC. Amino acids: CASSQEGTGDEQFF.

The chain has TRBV19 and TRBJ1-3; perhaps TRBD1 as D (6 bases). CDR3 length equals 15 residues. Germline V gene lookup returns CDR1 LNHDA and CDR2 SQIVND (reference sequence). Trimming pared 3 bases from V and 0 bases from J, leaving 9 bases between. As DNA, the CDR3 is TGTGCCAGTAGTATCCCGGGGGCCTCTGGAAACACCATATATTTT. It encodes CASSIPGASGNTIYF.

This rearrangement joins TRBV24-1 to TRBJ2-1, with 11 bases that match TRBD2. Trimming took 4 bases from V and 10 from J; bases not matched to a gene: 11. The CDR3 spans 16 residues. Germline V gene data show CDR1 as KGHDR and CDR2 as SFDVKD. The CDR3 coding sequence is TGTGCCACCAGTGACCGGGGACTAGCGGCCCCAGGAGAGCAGTTCTTC. Translation gives CATSDRGLAAPGEQFF.

The rearrangement uses TRBV5-1 and TRBJ2-3; D remains unclear. CDR1 and CDR2 from the germline V gene are SGHRS and YFSETQ. CDR3 length: 14 residues. The V and J ends lost 4 bases and 5 bases respectively, with 14 bases between them. The CDR3 DNA reads TGCGCCAGCAGCAAACCTACAGCGATAGATACGCAGTATTTT. Translated: CASSKPTAIDTQYF.

The rearrangement joins TRBV5-6 to TRBJ2-5, with TRBD2 matching 9 bases. J lost 0 bases, V lost 1 base, and 7 bases had no gene match. The CDR3 totals 17 residues. The germline CDR1 and CDR2 sequences are SGHDT and YYEEEE. The CDR3 sequence: CASSLRLAAGNQETQYF. The CDR3 DNA reads TGTGCCAGCAGCTTGAGACTAGCGGCAGGAAACCAAGAGACCCAGTACTTC.

The genes are TRBV11-3 and TRBJ1-1; D remains ambiguous. Trimming removed 5 bases from V and 0 bases from J, with 10 bases in between. The germline gives CDR1 SGHNT, CDR2 YENEEA. CDR3 size: 14 residues. The CDR3 DNA is TGTGCCAGCAGCCGGCGGGCCTTGAACACTGAAGCTTTCTTT. It encodes CASSRRALNTEAFF.

The chain recombines TRBV12-5 with TRBJ2-7; 8 bases are shared with TRBD1. Looked up from germline, CDR1 is LGHNT and CDR2 is FRNRAP. V gave up 11 bases and J gave up 6 bases; unmatched junction bases: 3. The CDR3 has 10 amino acids. The chain's CDR3 is CAHDRGEQYF. DNA for the CDR3: TGTGCTCACGACAGGGGCGAGCAGTACTTC.

This clone was found once. V usage is TRBV7-8 and J usage is TRBJ1-3; no definite D call. The germline V and J ends were trimmed by 6 bases and 3 bases, with 6 bases remaining between them. From germline, CDR1 is SGHVS and CDR2 FQNEAQ. The CDR3 has 12 amino acids. CDR3 protein: CASSSNGNTIYF. CDR3 bases: TGTGCCAGCAGTTCCAATGGAAACACCATATATTTT.

The rearrangement uses TRBV4-3 and TRBJ2-7; a possible D gene is TRBD1 (9 bases). Germline V gene data show CDR1 as LGHNA and CDR2 as YSLEER. V was trimmed by 1 base and J by 6 bases, leaving 28 bases between them. The CDR3 runs to 19 residues. As DNA, the CDR3 is TGCGCCAGCAGCCAAGGTCCCCTTAGCGGGACAGGGATTCCCCTCGAGCAGTACTTC. Residues: CASSQGPLSGTGIPLEQYF.

The chain couples TRBV18 to TRBJ1-4; 7 positions match TRBD1. The CDR3 extends over 17 amino acids. V was clipped by 3 bases and J by 4 bases; unmatched bases: 11. CDR1 and CDR2 from the germline V gene are KGHSH and LQKENI. The CDR3 DNA reads as TGTGCCAGCTCACCGGCGGTCCAGGGGGTCCTTAATGAAAAACTGTTTTTT. Translating it yields CASSPAVQGVLNEKLFF. The complete variable domain, with remaining parts taken from reference TRBV18 and TRBJ1-4, reads NAGVMQNPRHLVRRRGQEARLRCSPMKGHSHVYWYRQLPEEGLKFMVYLQKENIIDESGMPKERFSAEFPKEGPSILRIQQVVRGDSAAYFCASSPAVQGVLNEKLFFGSGTQLSVL.

This chain uses TRBV7-9 with TRBJ1-2; a possible D gene is TRBD1 (5 bases). Per germline, CDR1 SEHNR and CDR2 FQNEAQ (reference sequence). V was clipped by 6 bases and J by 10 bases, with 15 bases between them. This CDR3 region has 12 residues. As DNA, the CDR3 is TGTGCCAGCAGATCCAGCGGGGGAGACTACACCTTC. This gives the protein CASRSSGGDYTF.

To note about this clone: At the DNA level, this CDR3 is encoded by other sequences in the same sample as well. The chain employs TRBV6-5 and TRBJ1-2; TRBD1 matches at 8 bases. The CDR3 is 14 residues long. Losses at the gene ends were 0 bases for V and 8 bases for J; bases not matched to a gene: 5. CDR1 is MNHEY, CDR2 SVGAGI, per germline. Here the CDR3 reads CASSYSDRVSGYTF. Written as DNA, the CDR3 is TGTGCCAGCAGTTACTCGGACAGGGTGAGCGGCTACACCTTC.

This rearrangement joins TRBV10-2 to TRBJ2-5; TRBD2 might be the D (6 bases). The V and J ends lost 2 bases and 4 bases respectively, with 20 bases between them. This CDR3 contains 17 residues. Germline V gene sequence: CDR1 WSHSY, CDR2 SAAADI. This CDR3 reads CASSEGRGGIALETQYF. Written as DNA, the CDR3 is TGCGCCAGCAGTGAGGGAAGGGGCGGGATCGCCCTAGAGACCCAGTACTTC.

In the case of this clone: Given a much more abundant clone one base away, this may be a read error. Other DNA sequences in the same sample also yield this CDR3. The rearrangement uses TRBV2 and TRBJ1-2; TRBD1 might be the D (5 bases). The V end was cut by 6 bases, the J end by 7 bases, with 6 bases between. CDR1 and CDR2 from the germline V gene are SNHLY and FYNNEI. CDR3 size: 10 residues. CDR3 in amino acids: CASSGGGYTF. The CDR3 DNA reads TGTGCCAGCAGCGGGGGTGGCTACACCTTC.

The genes are TRBV25-1 and TRBJ2-2; 8 bases map to TRBD1. The CDR3 is 14 residues long. CDR1 and CDR2 from the germline V gene are MGHDK and SYGVNS. The J segment lost 5 bases and the V segment lost 3 bases, leaving 2 bases of the junction unmatched. CDR3 amino acids: CASSDRGRTGELFF. CDR3 DNA: TGTGCCAGCAGTGACAGGGGGCGAACCGGGGAGCTGTTTTTT.

Only one count was recorded for this clone. The chain recombines TRBV7-2 with TRBJ2-3, with D uncertain. Germline CDR1 reads SGHTA; CDR2 reads FQGNSA. V was shortened by 2 bases and J by 5 bases, with 14 bases between the two germline ends. The CDR3 is 15 amino acids. The CDR3 sequence: CASSLPVQRGDTQYF. In DNA form, the CDR3 reads TGTGCCAGCAGCTTACCCGTACAAAGAGGAGATACGCAGTATTTT.

The V call is TRBV10-3, the J call TRBJ1-4, with a weak D call TRBD1 (5 bases). Deletions cut 5 bases from V and 7 bases from J, with 11 bases between. Germline V lookup: CDR1 ENHRY, CDR2 SYGVKD. The CDR3 spans 13 residues. Written as DNA, the CDR3 is TGTGCCATCAGTACCGGGACTGGTGAAAAACTGTTTTTT. Encoded protein: CAISTGTGEKLFF.